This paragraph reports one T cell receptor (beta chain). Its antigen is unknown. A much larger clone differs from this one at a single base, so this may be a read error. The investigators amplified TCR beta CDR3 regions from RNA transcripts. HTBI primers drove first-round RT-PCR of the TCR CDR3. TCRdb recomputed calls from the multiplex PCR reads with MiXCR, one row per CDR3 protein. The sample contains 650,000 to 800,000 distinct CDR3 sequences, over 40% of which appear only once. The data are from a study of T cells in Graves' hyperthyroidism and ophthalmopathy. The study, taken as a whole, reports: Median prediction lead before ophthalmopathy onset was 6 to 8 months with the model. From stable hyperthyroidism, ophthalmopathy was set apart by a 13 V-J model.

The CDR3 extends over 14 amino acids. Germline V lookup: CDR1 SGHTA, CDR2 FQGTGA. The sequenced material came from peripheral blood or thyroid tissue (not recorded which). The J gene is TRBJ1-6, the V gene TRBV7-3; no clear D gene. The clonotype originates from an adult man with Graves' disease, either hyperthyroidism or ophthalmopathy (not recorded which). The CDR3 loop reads CASSLAHFGSPPHF. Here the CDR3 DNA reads TGTGCCAGCAGCTTGGCCCACTTCGGGTCACCCCCCCACTTT.